The rows below give T cell receptor beta chains drawn from one sample of a study of blood T cells in healthy people across ages. TCRdb reprocessed the 5' RACE reads with MiXCR, giving one entry per CDR3 protein. The sample has more than 1 million distinct CDR3 sequences, roughly 45% seen once; the top ten hold 15% to 20%. Sequences were obtained from blood. The receptors here all came from an older woman in good health. The CDR3 runs from the conserved cysteine through the conserved F or W. D genes are given only for firm matches. For some rows the clone size is stated as once, few or many, or as a class when expanded; others skip it.

DNA,CDR3,V,D,size,J
TGCAGTGCTAGAGATTGGGGACTAGCGGGCGAGAGGGGGTACGAGCAGTACTTC,CSARDWGLAGERGYEQYF,TRBV20-1,TRBD2,few,TRBJ2-7
TGTGCCAGCAGTTACTCCTCCGTGAGGGAAGGGAACTATGGCTACACCTTC,CASSYSSVREGNYGYTF,TRBV6-6,.,few,TRBJ1-2
TGTGCCAGCAGCCGCGGACTAGCGGCTACCTACGAGCAGTACTTC,CASSRGLAATYEQYF,TRBV3-1,TRBD2,few,TRBJ2-7
TGTGCCAGCAGCTTGGAGGGTACCCCTTTCTACGAGCAGTACTTC,CASSLEGTPFYEQYF,TRBV5-6,.,.,TRBJ2-7
TGCGCCAGCAGCTTGGTAACAGGGCGCGCGAACACCGGGGAGCTGTTTTTT,CASSLVTGRANTGELFF,TRBV5-1,.,once,TRBJ2-2
TGTGCCAGCAGTGAAGTTGGACAGGGCTTATCCCGCCATTACACCTTC,CASSEVGQGLSRHYTF,TRBV6-1,TRBD1,.,TRBJ1-2
TGTGCCAGCAGTGCTTACAATGAGCAGTACTTC,CASSAYNEQYF,TRBV27,.,.,TRBJ2-5
TGTGCCAGCAGGACAGGCCCAGATACGCAGTATTTT,CASRTGPDTQYF,TRBV6-1,.,.,TRBJ2-3
TGTGCCAGCAGCTCCGACAGGGCGATGGAGACCCAGTACTTC,CASSSDRAMETQYF,TRBV7-8,TRBD1,.,TRBJ2-5
TGTGCCAGCAGCGCCTTCGGAAAGGGGACTAGTTACAATGAGCAGTTCTTC,CASSAFGKGTSYNEQFF,TRBV9,TRBD2,.,TRBJ2-1
TGTGCCAGCAGCACAGGACTAGCGGGAACCTACGAGCAGTACTTC,CASSTGLAGTYEQYF,TRBV7-3,TRBD2,.,TRBJ2-7
TGCAGTGCTCGTATTGGCCACGAGCAGTACTTC,CSARIGHEQYF,TRBV20-1,.,.,TRBJ2-7
TGTGCCAGCAGTTACCGCGTGGGGGGCAGCCCTGAAGCTTTCTTT,CASSYRVGGSPEAFF,TRBV6-5,.,.,TRBJ1-1
TGTGCCAGCAGTGAATGGGGTACCGGGGAGCTGTTTTTT,CASSEWGTGELFF,TRBV6-1,.,.,TRBJ2-2
TGTGCCAGCAGTTTATACTGGGGGACAGGCGGCCAGCCCCAGCATTTT,CASSLYWGTGGQPQHF,TRBV28,TRBD1,.,TRBJ1-5
TGTGCCAGCAGTTTGGGGGACAGCTACTTGGGGGAAGAACTGTTTTTT,CASSLGDSYLGEELFF,TRBV28,TRBD1,few,TRBJ1-4
TGTGCCAGCAGCTTCCCGACTAGCGGGAGCGATGGGCAGTTCTTC,CASSFPTSGSDGQFF,TRBV13,TRBD2,.,TRBJ2-1
TGTGCCAGCAGTTACACGCAGGGGCGTCAAGAGACCCAGTACTTC,CASSYTQGRQETQYF,TRBV6-5,.,.,TRBJ2-5
TGTGCCAGCAGCGTAGGAATGAATACGCAGTATTTT,CASSVGMNTQYF,TRBV9,.,.,TRBJ2-3
TGTGCCAGCGGAACCAACACAGATACGCAGTATTTT,CASGTNTDTQYF,TRBV5-4,.,.,TRBJ2-3
TGTGCCAGCAGCCAAGGTGAAAAACTGTTTTTT,CASSQGEKLFF,TRBV3-1,.,.,TRBJ1-4
TGTGCCAGCACTGACCGCTACGGGGGCTACACTGAAGCTTTCTTT,CASTDRYGGYTEAFF,TRBV27,.,.,TRBJ1-1
TGCGCCAGCAGCTTGTGGCGGGAGGTCGGAGACGAGCAGTACTTC,CASSLWREVGDEQYF,TRBV5-1,TRBD2,.,TRBJ2-7
TGTGCCAGCAGCACCACTTTGGGACAGCCTCCGTACTTC,CASSTTLGQPPYF,TRBV9,TRBD1,.,TRBJ2-7
TGCAGTGCTAGATTATTAGCGGGAGGAAGCTACGAGCAGTACTTC,CSARLLAGGSYEQYF,TRBV20-1,TRBD2,.,TRBJ2-7
TGTGCCAGCAGCCAAGTGGCGGGAGGGCCCACAGATACGCAGTATTTT,CASSQVAGGPTDTQYF,TRBV3-1,TRBD2,.,TRBJ2-3
TGTGCCAGCAGCTACAAGGGACTAGCGGGAGGCAAAGGGTACGAGCAGTACTTC,CASSYKGLAGGKGYEQYF,TRBV7-8,TRBD2,few,TRBJ2-7
TGCAGCGCTAGCGGGACCACTGCAGGGGATACGCAGTATTTT,CSASGTTAGDTQYF,TRBV29-1,TRBD2,few,TRBJ2-3
TGTGCCAGCAGCAAGCGGACAGGGGGAGGCAACACCATATATTTT,CASSKRTGGGNTIYF,TRBV7-2,TRBD1,.,TRBJ1-3
TGCGCCAGCAGCTTGGGAGTAGCGGGTTTTTTCTACGAGCAGTACTTC,CASSLGVAGFFYEQYF,TRBV5-1,TRBD2,.,TRBJ2-7
TGCAGTGCTAGAGCCGGGACAGGACTCGACCAGTATTTT,CSARAGTGLDQYF,TRBV20-1,TRBD1,.,TRBJ2-3
TGTGCCAGCTCATTAGAGCGGGGGTTAGCCAAAAACATTCAGTACTTC,CASSLERGLAKNIQYF,TRBV18,TRBD2,.,TRBJ2-4
TGTGCCAGCAGTGAATTAGCGGGCGGCGAGCAGTACTTC,CASSELAGGEQYF,TRBV2,TRBD2,.,TRBJ2-7
TGTGCCACAGGACAGGGAAACGAGCAGTACTTC,CATGQGNEQYF,TRBV6-2/TRBV6-3,TRBD1,.,TRBJ2-7
TGTGCCAGCAGTTTAATTGGGGCCGGTGACTATGGCTACACCTTC,CASSLIGAGDYGYTF,TRBV28,.,.,TRBJ1-2
TGTGCCAGCAGCCGAAGGGGACTAGCGGGAGGGCAGGCCTACAATGAGCAGTTCTTC,CASSRRGLAGGQAYNEQFF,TRBV3-1,TRBD2,.,TRBJ2-1
TGTGCCAGCACCCCAAGAAGGGGATACAATGAGCAGTTCTTC,CASTPRRGYNEQFF,TRBV3-1,.,few,TRBJ2-1
TGCAGTGCTAACGGGGGGCGAACTAATGAAAAACTGTTTTTT,CSANGGRTNEKLFF,TRBV20-1,.,few,TRBJ1-4
TGTGCCAGCAGTGAGGGGTGGACCGAGGGGGCCAATGGCTACACCTTC,CASSEGWTEGANGYTF,TRBV25-1,TRBD1,.,TRBJ1-2
TGTGCCAGCAGTCCCTGGACTAGGAGGACAGATACGCAGTATTTT,CASSPWTRRTDTQYF,TRBV27,TRBD2,.,TRBJ2-3
TGTGCCAGCAAAGGGGGACTAGCGGGAGTTTACGAGCAGTACTTC,CASKGGLAGVYEQYF,TRBV5-6,TRBD2,few,TRBJ2-7
TGTGCCAACAGCCCGCAGTTAGCGGACACTGAAGCTTTCTTT,CANSPQLADTEAFF,TRBV4-2,.,.,TRBJ1-1
TGTGCCAGCAGTTTAGGGGGACAGCCCTACGAGCAGTACTTC,CASSLGGQPYEQYF,TRBV28,TRBD1,.,TRBJ2-7
TGTGCCAGCACCCTCCCACTTCTGAACACCGAAGCTTTCTTT,CASTLPLLNTEAFF,TRBV6-1,.,.,TRBJ1-1
TGCAGTGCCGCACGGGGCCTGGGCGAGCAGTACTTC,CSAARGLGEQYF,TRBV20-1,.,many,TRBJ2-7
TGTGCCAGCATCAGAACCTACGAGCAGTACTTC,CASIRTYEQYF,TRBV21-1,.,few,TRBJ2-7
TGTGCCAGCAGGGACTGGGCTCGGGAGACCCAGTACTTC,CASRDWARETQYF,TRBV6-5,.,once,TRBJ2-5
TGCGCCAGCAGCACAGGACAGGGATCGGATGAAAAACTGTTTTTT,CASSTGQGSDEKLFF,TRBV5-1,TRBD1,few,TRBJ1-4
TGCAGTGCTAGAGACTACCTAGCGGGAACCTACGAGCAGTACTTC,CSARDYLAGTYEQYF,TRBV20-1,TRBD2,few,TRBJ2-7
TGCAGTGCTAGAGGAGAGAGGGGGACAGATACGCAGTATTTT,CSARGERGTDTQYF,TRBV20-1,.,.,TRBJ2-3
TGTGCCAGCAGCGGCTCTAGCGGGAGCGGGGAGACCCAGTACTTC,CASSGSSGSGETQYF,TRBV9,TRBD2,.,TRBJ2-5
TGTGCCAGCAGTCCAAGGACTAGCGGGCCACTTAGCACAGATACGCAGTATTTT,CASSPRTSGPLSTDTQYF,TRBV27,TRBD2,.,TRBJ2-3
TGCAGCGTTGAAATACCGGGACAGATTTACGAGCAGTACTTC,CSVEIPGQIYEQYF,TRBV29-1,TRBD1,few,TRBJ2-7
TGTGCCACCAGTGATCAGTCAGACAGTCCCACAGATACGCAGTATTTT,CATSDQSDSPTDTQYF,TRBV24-1,.,.,TRBJ2-3
TGTGCCAGCAGCTCCGGCCCAGCGGGAGTGAGTGAGACCCAGTACTTC,CASSSGPAGVSETQYF,TRBV5-5,TRBD2,.,TRBJ2-5
TGTGCCAGCAGCCAAGGGACTAGCTCCTACGAGCAGTACTTC,CASSQGTSSYEQYF,TRBV3-1,TRBD2,.,TRBJ2-7
TGTGCCAGCAGCCTAGGACTAACCCTCTACAATGAGCAGTTCTTC,CASSLGLTLYNEQFF,TRBV9,.,.,TRBJ2-1
TGTGCCAGCAGGGCGAGGACCGCCTACGAGCAGTACTTC,CASRARTAYEQYF,TRBV27,.,.,TRBJ2-7
TGTGCCATCAGTGAGTCTGGCAGGACTGGCACCGGGGAGCTGTTTTTT,CAISESGRTGTGELFF,TRBV10-3,.,few,TRBJ2-2